This T cell receptor (beta chain) was recorded in a study of blood T cell repertoires in COVID-19 (dated by TCRdb to the early 2020s). General notes on the study: Collaborator samples came from the United States, Italy and Spain and covered acute and convalescent phases of COVID-19. Where available, HLA class I and class II types were taken from metadata supplied by the sample provider and were not determined by assay-based typing. Nearly every sample came with metadata listing a de-identified subject ID, COVID-19 status, age in years and sex. The samples were drawn from the first 160 participants of the ongoing ImmuneRACE study and from 1,254 subjects provided by 6 global collaborators. The dataset comprised deeply sampled blood TCRbeta repertoires from subjects exposed to, actively infected with, or recovered from COVID-19. The repertoires were released in a freely available public database intended as a resource for research on the immune response to SARS-CoV-2. The material from the prospective study consisted of cDNA or gDNA derived from T cells, B-cell-depleted T cells, or PBMCs. The research as a whole found: The quantity of clinical and demographic metadata differed by source and by participant and was supplied without curation.

TCRbeta CDR3 regions were amplified from genomic DNA by means of the immunoSEQ Assay, a bias-controlled multiplex PCR. As for the authors' bioinformatics: The number of nucleated cells in each sample was estimated from the amplification of reference gene primers within the assay. To quantify the absolute abundance of each unique TCRbeta CDR3 rearrangement, sequence reads were collapsed and filtered. Productive Simpson clonality was computed per sample as the square root of Simpson's diversity index over productive rearrangements. Entries here come from immuneACCESS through TCRdb and include only in-frame sequences with V and J called. Some clones fail to appear in such tables; in the studies checked, an unresolved V gene covers under half of the shortfall, and the cause of the remainder is unknown. The V and J calls and clone size were taken over from that table, and D and trimming were inferred from the DNA. For this sample the table gives about 270,000 clones, of which 82% were detected only once. 2.5% to 3.5% of the sample is held by the ten biggest clonotypes.

Whole blood was collected in K2EDTA tubes by collaborating institutions according to the institutions' own protocols. For TCRbeta analysis, collaborator samples were shipped as frozen whole blood, as isolated PBMCs, or as DNA extracted from either sample type. CDR1 GTSNPN and CDR2 SVGIG were looked up in the germline V gene (reference sequence). A distance of 7 bases separates the germline ends of V and J, which lose 2 bases and 0 bases respectively. The CDR3 has 13 amino acids, counting the end cysteine and phenylalanine. Of the read, only the CDR3 DNA is kept; its 39 bases are in frame from base 1. Of note for this clone: What antigen it recognizes has not been identified. The sample holds no much larger clone one base away, and base qualities are not on file.

The TCR was taken from a woman younger than 35 with acute or convalescent COVID-19. Sample: peripheral blood. In this chain, TRBV30 is recombined with TRBJ1-1, with the D gene too uncertain to name. The nucleotide sequence reads as follows: TGTGCCTGGAGTACTCGCATGAACACTGAAGCTTTCTTT. This encodes CAWSTRMNTEAFF.